The next 22 T cell receptor beta chains were all read from a single sample in a study of T cells in Graves' hyperthyroidism and ophthalmopathy. RNA transcripts served as the template for amplifying TCR beta CDR3 regions. An initial round of RT-PCR targeting the TCR CDR3 relied on the HTBI primer set. TCRdb re-called the multiplex PCR reads with MiXCR, one entry per CDR3 protein. The data show about 700,000 distinct CDR3 sequences, with about 15% seen just once and 9.5% to 13% held by the top ten. Sequenced: blood. The receptors stem from a young woman with Graves' hyperthyroidism.

The rearrangement joins TRBV5-6 to TRBJ1-1, with D possibly being TRBD1 (6 bases). CDR3 length: 14 amino acids. The germline gives CDR1 SGHDT, CDR2 YYEEEE. V was trimmed by 1 base and J by 11 bases, leaving 18 bases between them. The CDR3 region is CASSLTAYRVRAFF. Written as DNA, the CDR3 is TGTGCCAGCAGCTTGACGGCCTACAGGGTGCGGGCTTTCTTT.

This chain joins TRBV28 and TRBJ2-7; the match to TRBD1 covers 7 bases. CDR1 MDHEN and CDR2 SYDVKM come from the germline V gene. CDR3 size: 15 residues. Germline trimming cut 5 bases from V and 3 bases from J; bases unmatched to any gene: 10. In DNA form, the CDR3 reads TGTGCCAGCAGTACCCCGACAGGGAGCTGCTACGAGCAGTACTTC. Protein product: CASSTPTGSCYEQYF.

This clonotype was observed a few times. The V and J genes are TRBV4-3 and TRBJ2-7; 7 bases fit TRBD1. This CDR3 comprises 16 residues. Per germline, CDR1 LGHNA and CDR2 YSLEER. V was pared by 1 base and J by 2 bases, with 8 bases of the junction left unmatched. Here the CDR3 DNA reads TGCGCCAGCAGCCAAGCATTCGGGACAGTTGCCTACGAGCAGTACTTC. It yields the protein CASSQAFGTVAYEQYF.

This clonotype was counted many times. CDR3 nucleotide sequence: TGTGCCAGCAGTTTCAGGGGTGACGAGCAGTACTTC. Translation gives CASSFRGDEQYF. V gene TRBV28 combines with J gene TRBJ2-7, with TRBD1 as a possible D gene (6 bases). V lost 3 bases to trimming and J lost 5 bases, with 8 bases between them. This CDR3 region has 12 residues. In germline, CDR1 is MDHEN, CDR2 SYDVKM.

This clonotype has at least ten counts. The chain is built from TRBV6-2 or TRBV6-3 and TRBJ2-1; D is perhaps TRBD1 (6 bases). This CDR3 has 14 amino acids. Germline lookup yields CDR1 MNHEY and CDR2 SVGEGT. Trimming took off 2 bases at V and 6 bases at J, with 11 bases between the two ends. CDR3 sequence reads: CASSYVSGVNEQFF. The CDR3 nucleotides read TGTGCCAGCAGTTACGTTTCAGGGGTCAATGAGCAGTTCTTC.

In this sample, this clonotype turned up a few times. The gene calls are TRBV29-1 and TRBJ2-7; D might be TRBD1 or TRBD2, each matching 5 bases. CDR1 and CDR2 from the germline V gene are SQVTM and ANQGSEA. The CDR3 has 15 residues. V was trimmed by 1 base and J by 0 bases, leaving 13 bases between them. DNA for the CDR3: TGCAGCGTTGAAGGGGGTGAGGGGCCCTCCTACGAGCAGTACTTC. This codes for CSVEGGEGPSYEQYF.

A few counts support this clonotype. The chain has TRBV20-1 and TRBJ1-2; TRBD1 is a possible D gene (5 bases). CDR1 and CDR2 from the germline V gene are DFQATT and SNEGSKA (reference sequence). V lost 4 bases and J lost 3, with 15 bases in between. CDR3 length equals 14 residues. CDR3 region: CSAKDGRGDYGYTF. The CDR3 DNA sequence: TGCAGTGCTAAAGATGGCAGAGGGGACTATGGCTACACCTTC.

The table lists this clonotype with many counts. V gene TRBV7-3 combines with J gene TRBJ2-1, with D unresolved. Trimming stripped 1 base from V and 8 bases from J, with 18 bases between. The CDR3 has 16 residues. The V gene's germline CDR1 is SGHTA and CDR2 FQGTGA. This CDR3 is CASSLSDRALRHEQFF. The CDR3 DNA follows: TGTGCCAGCAGCTTAAGTGACCGTGCCCTCCGGCATGAGCAGTTCTTC.

This clonotype showed up just a few times. The gene calls are TRBV6-1 and TRBJ2-3; D is perhaps TRBD1 (6 bases). The CDR3 is 13 amino acids. Germline CDR1 and CDR2: MNHNS and SASEGT. V was shortened by 7 bases and J by 4 bases, with 12 bases between the two germline ends. This chain's CDR3 is CASIDRNSDTQYF. The CDR3 DNA reads TGTGCCAGCATCGACAGGAATTCAGATACGCAGTATTTT.

In this sample, this clonotype turned up many times. The gene calls are TRBV20-1 and TRBJ1-1, with D tentatively TRBD1 (5 bases). V was cut by 0 bases and J by 2 bases, with 19 bases left in between. The CDR3 loop spans 17 amino acids. Germline CDR1 reads DFQATT; CDR2 reads SNEGSKA (reference sequence). CDR3 sequence (DNA): TGCAGTGCTAGAGATCTGCGCGGGGGGGGGATAAACACTGAAGCTTTCTTT. Its translation is CSARDLRGGGINTEAFF.

This clonotype was found a few times. The chain recombines TRBV6-2 or TRBV6-3 with TRBJ1-1; possible D gene TRBD1, 5 bases. CDR1 and CDR2 from the germline V gene are MNHEY and SVGEGT. V was pared by 2 bases and J by 1 base, with 11 bases between. This CDR3 is built from 15 residues. The CDR3 here is CASSYPFTGNTEAFF. The CDR3 DNA reads as TGTGCCAGCAGTTACCCCTTTACAGGGAACACTGAAGCTTTCTTT.

This clonotype came up many times. The junction does not match germline at one end; this may be a read error. The CDR3 DNA follows: TGTGCCAGCAGCTTAGCGGGTAGAACAGATGCGCAGTATTTT. This codes for CASSLAGRTDAQYF. The chain employs TRBV7-6 and TRBJ2-3; the D is unclear. Germline loops: CDR1 SGHVS, CDR2 FNYEAQ. The CDR3 covers 14 residues.

This CDR3 is CASSQRWLGYEQYF. CDR3 bases: TGTGCCAGCAGTCAAAGGTGGTTAGGTTACGAGCAGTACTTC. The chain couples TRBV27 to TRBJ2-7; D remains ambiguous. The V gene lost 5 bases and the J gene lost 4 bases, with 15 bases spanning the gap. The germline CDR1 and CDR2 sequences are MNHEY and SMNVEV (reference sequence). The CDR3 has 14 residues.

The chain employs TRBV5-1 and TRBJ1-1; maybe TRBD1 (5 bases). V lost 4 bases to trimming and J lost 2 bases, with 12 bases between them. CDR1 is SGHRS, CDR2 YFSETQ, per germline. The CDR3 is 14 amino acids. CDR3 sequence reads: CASSRPGTNTEAFF. CDR3 sequence (DNA): TGCGCCAGCAGCCGACCTGGGACCAACACTGAAGCTTTCTTT.

The chain combines TRBV24-1 with TRBJ2-4, with D unclear. This CDR3 has 13 amino acids. V dropped 5 bases and J dropped 8 bases, with 12 bases sitting between them. Per the germline V gene, CDR1 is KGHDR and CDR2 is SFDVKD. As DNA, the CDR3 is TGTGCCACCAGTGGGTTTGAGGCGGACATTCAGTACTTC. It is translated as CATSGFEADIQYF.

This clonotype was detected ten times or more. The chain joins TRBV4-2 to TRBJ1-1; D is undetermined. V lost 1 base, J lost 3 bases, and 9 bases lay in between. Germline V gene lookup returns CDR1 LGHNA and CDR2 YNFKEQ. CDR3 length: 14 amino acids. Here the CDR3 reads CASSQVARHTEAFF. CDR3 in DNA: TGTGCCAGCAGCCAAGTTGCCCGGCACACTGAAGCTTTCTTT.

This clonotype was picked up a small number of times. The chain has TRBV4-1 and TRBJ2-3, with a possible D match to TRBD2 (7 bases). Trimming took off 1 base at V and 4 bases at J, with 12 bases between the two ends. The V gene's germline CDR1 is MGHRA and CDR2 YSYEKL. CDR3 length: 15 residues. The CDR3 protein is CASSQVAGAADTQYF. The CDR3 coding sequence is TGCGCCAGCAGCCAAGTTGCGGGGGCTGCAGATACGCAGTATTTT.

This clonotype came up many times. This chain connects TRBV30 to TRBJ1-5, with 7 positions matching TRBD1. The germline gives CDR1 GTSNPN, CDR2 SVGIG (reference sequence). The length of the CDR3 is 15 residues. The V and J ends lost 3 bases and 5 bases, in that order; junction bases with no gene match: 10. DNA for the CDR3: TGTGCCTGGAGCCTCGGGACAGCTACCTATCAGCCCCAGCATTTT. Residues: CAWSLGTATYQPQHF.

This clonotype was counted ten times or more. The chain couples TRBV20-1 to TRBJ2-7, with 10 bases that match TRBD2. The CDR3 totals 17 residues. In germline, CDR1 is DFQATT, CDR2 SNEGSKA (reference sequence). The junction had 10 bases not matched to a gene; V was cut back by 0 bases and J by 2 bases. In DNA, the CDR3 is TGCAGTGCTAGAGATCTCCTAGCGGGAGTATTCCCCTACGAGCAGTACTTC. This sequence encodes CSARDLLAGVFPYEQYF.

In this sample, this clonotype turned up many times. V and J are TRBV15 and TRBJ1-1; tentatively, D is TRBD1 (5 bases). Trimming pared 1 base from V and 6 bases from J, leaving 9 bases between. The CDR3 is 13 residues long. Germline values: CDR1 LNHNV, CDR2 YYDKDF (reference sequence). This CDR3 is CATSRAGRPEAFF. The CDR3 DNA reads as TGTGCCACCAGCAGAGCGGGACGCCCTGAAGCTTTCTTT.

This clonotype was seen only a few times. The chain carries TRBV30 and TRBJ2-5; 9 bases are shared with TRBD1. The ends lost 4 bases at V and 2 bases at J; junction bases unmatched: 8. CDR1 and CDR2 (germline): GTSNPN, SVGIG (reference sequence). This CDR3 is built from 15 residues. The CDR3 sequence: CAWTPGGQGQETQYF. The DNA of the CDR3 is TGTGCCTGGACCCCCGGGGGACAGGGACAAGAGACCCAGTACTTC.

The chain couples TRBV7-9 to TRBJ1-2, with a weak D call TRBD1 (6 bases). The CDR3 is 14 residues long. Germline V lookup: CDR1 SEHNR, CDR2 FQNEAQ (reference sequence). The ends were cut back, 5 bases at V and 3 bases at J, with 13 bases in the middle. The CDR3 loop reads CASSPPGVDYGYTF. As DNA, the CDR3 is TGTGCCAGCAGCCCCCCAGGGGTTGACTATGGCTACACCTTC.